This T cell receptor beta chain appears in the sequencing data of a study of CD8 T cells in Susac syndrome. TEMRA cells were FACS-enriched, unlike CD8+ and CD4+ T cells, which were negatively isolated. Germline V CDR1 and CDR2: KGHSH, LQKENI. CDR3 length: 15 residues. Unmatched junction bases numbered 2, after V lost 1 base and J lost 3 bases. The RNA, about 0.5 to 1 ug, was put through reverse transcription using random hexamers. TCRdb recomputed calls from the immunoSEQ multiplex PCR reads with MiXCR, one row per CDR3 protein. The sample includes 100,000 to 150,000 distinct CDR3 sequences, more than 90% of them seen just once.

The chain employs TRBV18 and TRBJ2-2; TRBD1 aligns across 7 bases. The TCR comes from a human donor in good health. Sequencing was performed on CD4+ T cells from PBMCs. CDR3 in amino acids: CASSPRDSDTGELFF. CDR3 DNA sequence: TGTGCCAGCTCACCACGGGACAGTGACACCGGGGAGCTGTTTTTT.